This is a list of T cell receptor beta chains from one sample in a study of patients and donors after allogeneic stem cell transplantation. TCRdb reanalysed the RT-PCR reads using MiXCR and keeps one entry per CDR3 protein. The data show about 960,000 distinct CDR3 sequences, about 20% seen once. Input material: blood, either unsorted or a sorted T cell fraction (not recorded which). The receptors shown here come from a human donor who was either an allogeneic HSCT recipient or a stem cell or donor lymphocyte infusion donor (not recorded which). It is not recorded whose cells these are; they may come from a transplant donor. Both conserved end residues are part of each CDR3. The order of the fields is clone size, J gene, D gene, V gene, CDR3 DNA, CDR3 protein. A D gene is named only where the DNA matches it firmly. Size tells how often a clone was seen (once, few, many) or the class of an expanded clone, and some rows leave it out.

clone size: -
J gene: TRBJ1-3
D gene: -
V gene: TRBV10-3
CDR3 DNA: TGTGCCATCAGTGAGTCGGACACCATATATTTT
CDR3 protein: CAISESDTIYF

clone size: few
J gene: TRBJ2-7
D gene: TRBD2
V gene: TRBV6-2/TRBV6-3
CDR3 DNA: TGTGCCAGCGGTCTAGCGGGATTCTACGAGCAGTACTTC
CDR3 protein: CASGLAGFYEQYF

clone size: -
J gene: TRBJ1-2
D gene: TRBD1
V gene: TRBV10-3
CDR3 DNA: TGTGCCATCAGTGAGGGGGACAGAGCAGGGGGCTACACCTTC
CDR3 protein: CAISEGDRAGGYTF

clone size: many
J gene: TRBJ2-3
D gene: TRBD2
V gene: TRBV5-1
CDR3 DNA: TGCGCCAGCAGCCTAGCTAGCGGGATAAGCACAGATACGCAGTATTTT
CDR3 protein: CASSLASGISTDTQYF

clone size: -
J gene: TRBJ2-6
D gene: -
V gene: TRBV5-1
CDR3 DNA: TGCGCCAGCAGCCCCGAGGCGATCTCTGGGGCCAACGTCCTGACTTTC
CDR3 protein: CASSPEAISGANVLTF

clone size: many
J gene: TRBJ2-2
D gene: -
V gene: TRBV29-1
CDR3 DNA: TGCAGCGTTGTTGGTGCTGGGGAGCTGTTTTTT
CDR3 protein: CSVVGAGELFF

clone size: -
J gene: TRBJ1-6
D gene: -
V gene: TRBV10-3
CDR3 DNA: TGTGCCATCAGTGAGTCGGTTAATTCACCCCTCCACTTT
CDR3 protein: CAISESVNSPLHF

clone size: -
J gene: TRBJ1-1
D gene: -
V gene: TRBV7-3
CDR3 DNA: TGTGCCAGCAGCCCCAATCAAGGTAGTACTGAAGCTTTCTTT
CDR3 protein: CASSPNQGSTEAFF

clone size: few
J gene: TRBJ2-5
D gene: -
V gene: TRBV3-1
CDR3 DNA: TGTGCCAGCAGCCAAGAGCCCCTAACGACCCAGTACTTC
CDR3 protein: CASSQEPLTTQYF

clone size: few
J gene: TRBJ2-3
D gene: -
V gene: TRBV20-1
CDR3 DNA: TGCAGTGCTTGCGGGGTAGGCACAGATACGCAGTATTTT
CDR3 protein: CSACGVGTDTQYF

clone size: few
J gene: TRBJ2-7
D gene: TRBD2
V gene: TRBV4-3
CDR3 DNA: TGCGCCAGCAGCCAAGGGACTAGCGGGGAGTACGAGCAGTACTTC
CDR3 protein: CASSQGTSGEYEQYF

clone size: few
J gene: TRBJ2-4
D gene: -
V gene: TRBV19
CDR3 DNA: TGTGCCAGTGCTACAGGGATCAAAAACATTCAGTACTTC
CDR3 protein: CASATGIKNIQYF

clone size: few
J gene: TRBJ2-5
D gene: -
V gene: TRBV7-2
CDR3 DNA: TGTGCCAGCACCACGCTTGGAGGGACCCAGTACTTC
CDR3 protein: CASTTLGGTQYF

clone size: -
J gene: TRBJ2-1
D gene: -
V gene: TRBV7-2
CDR3 DNA: TGTGCCAGCAGCTTAGGCGGTACCCTCAATGAGCAGTTCTTC
CDR3 protein: CASSLGGTLNEQFF

clone size: many
J gene: TRBJ2-1
D gene: -
V gene: TRBV20-1
CDR3 DNA: TGCAGTGCTAGAGCCCAGCAGGGGTACAATGAGCAGTTCTTC
CDR3 protein: CSARAQQGYNEQFF

clone size: -
J gene: TRBJ1-2
D gene: -
V gene: TRBV20-1
CDR3 DNA: TGCAGTGCTAGAGCCCTACAGATAGGGACAAACTATGGCTACACCTTC
CDR3 protein: CSARALQIGTNYGYTF

clone size: -
J gene: TRBJ2-3
D gene: -
V gene: TRBV20-1
CDR3 DNA: TGCAGTGCTAGAGATCCGTACACCGCCACGCAGTATTTT
CDR3 protein: CSARDPYTATQYF

clone size: few
J gene: TRBJ2-2
D gene: TRBD1
V gene: TRBV7-2
CDR3 DNA: TGTGCCAGCAGATCGGGACAGGGGGGATACACCGGGGAGCTGTTTTTT
CDR3 protein: CASRSGQGGYTGELFF

clone size: -
J gene: TRBJ2-3
D gene: -
V gene: TRBV6-5
CDR3 DNA: TGTGCCAGCAGTTACCGGGCGGGCACCACAGATACGCAGTATTTT
CDR3 protein: CASSYRAGTTDTQYF

clone size: few
J gene: TRBJ1-5
D gene: -
V gene: TRBV20-1
CDR3 DNA: TGCAGTGCTCCCCCGAGGGGTAAGGTCCAGCCCCAGCATTTT
CDR3 protein: CSAPPRGKVQPQHF

clone size: few
J gene: TRBJ2-7
D gene: -
V gene: TRBV30
CDR3 DNA: TGTGCCTGGAGACCCACGATCTACGAGCAGTACTTC
CDR3 protein: CAWRPTIYEQYF

clone size: few
J gene: TRBJ1-3
D gene: -
V gene: TRBV20-1
CDR3 DNA: TGCAGTGCTATCGAGGGAGTTTCTGGAAACACCATATATTTT
CDR3 protein: CSAIEGVSGNTIYF

clone size: -
J gene: TRBJ2-3
D gene: -
V gene: TRBV11-2
CDR3 DNA: TGTGCCAGCAGCTTAAGGGCCCCCGCTAGCGCGTCTGACACAGATACGCAGTATTTT
CDR3 protein: CASSLRAPASASDTDTQYF

clone size: once
J gene: TRBJ2-1
D gene: -
V gene: TRBV7-2
CDR3 DNA: TGTGCCAGCAGCCCCGTCAGAAGGGACGAGCAGTTCTTC
CDR3 protein: CASSPVRRDEQFF

clone size: few
J gene: TRBJ2-7
D gene: -
V gene: TRBV15
CDR3 DNA: TGTGCCGCGACCTGGACCGACAGTCTCTCCTACGAGCAGTACTTC
CDR3 protein: CAATWTDSLSYEQYF

clone size: -
J gene: TRBJ1-1
D gene: TRBD1
V gene: TRBV6-1
CDR3 DNA: TGTGCCAGTTTCCCCGTGACAGGGACCCCAGGCACTGAAGCTTTCTTT
CDR3 protein: CASFPVTGTPGTEAFF

clone size: few
J gene: TRBJ2-7
D gene: -
V gene: TRBV5-1
CDR3 DNA: TGCGCCAGCAGCTTGTCAGCGGGTACGCCCTACGAGCAGTACTTC
CDR3 protein: CASSLSAGTPYEQYF

clone size: -
J gene: TRBJ2-7
D gene: TRBD1
V gene: TRBV5-1
CDR3 DNA: TGCGCCAGCAGCGGGGACAGGGGGCTAGGAGAGCAGTACTTC
CDR3 protein: CASSGDRGLGEQYF

clone size: few
J gene: TRBJ2-1
D gene: -
V gene: TRBV7-2
CDR3 DNA: TGTGCCAGCAGCCTCACAGTCCTCTCCTACAATGAGCAGTTCTTC
CDR3 protein: CASSLTVLSYNEQFF

clone size: -
J gene: TRBJ2-7
D gene: -
V gene: TRBV5-1
CDR3 DNA: TGCGCCAGCAGCTTTGTGTCTGGGGAGCAGTACTTC
CDR3 protein: CASSFVSGEQYF

clone size: few
J gene: TRBJ1-1
D gene: -
V gene: TRBV12-3/TRBV12-4
CDR3 DNA: TGTGCCAGCAGTTTTGGGGGAGGAGGGCACACTGAAGCTTTCTTT
CDR3 protein: CASSFGGGGHTEAFF

clone size: few
J gene: TRBJ2-7
D gene: -
V gene: TRBV5-6
CDR3 DNA: TGTGCCAGCAGCTTGGGGACCGGGCCCCAAGCCGAGCAGTACTTC
CDR3 protein: CASSLGTGPQAEQYF

clone size: -
J gene: TRBJ2-5
D gene: TRBD2
V gene: TRBV24-1
CDR3 DNA: TGTGCCACCAGTGATCCGCAGGCGGGAGGCTTAGAGACCCAGTACTTC
CDR3 protein: CATSDPQAGGLETQYF

clone size: few
J gene: TRBJ2-1
D gene: TRBD2
V gene: TRBV27
CDR3 DNA: TGTGCCAGCAGTTTATTAACTAGCGGCTTTTACAATGAGCAGTTCTTC
CDR3 protein: CASSLLTSGFYNEQFF

clone size: few
J gene: TRBJ1-3
D gene: -
V gene: TRBV30
CDR3 DNA: TGTGCCTGGAGTGGGATATTGGGAAACACCATATATTTT
CDR3 protein: CAWSGILGNTIYF

clone size: -
J gene: TRBJ2-5
D gene: -
V gene: TRBV24-1
CDR3 DNA: TGTGCCACCAGTGATTTTAGGGGAGAGACCCAGTACTTC
CDR3 protein: CATSDFRGETQYF

clone size: -
J gene: TRBJ2-2
D gene: TRBD2
V gene: TRBV7-9
CDR3 DNA: TGTGCCAGCAGCTTAGAGGGGACTAGGCCCACCGGGGAGCTGTTTTTT
CDR3 protein: CASSLEGTRPTGELFF

clone size: -
J gene: TRBJ2-2
D gene: -
V gene: TRBV5-1
CDR3 DNA: TGCGCCAGCAGCTTAATAGGGTCTCCCGGGGAGCTGTTTTTT
CDR3 protein: CASSLIGSPGELFF

clone size: many
J gene: TRBJ2-7
D gene: TRBD1
V gene: TRBV12-3/TRBV12-4
CDR3 DNA: TGTGCCAGCAGAGGACAGGGGATGGGGCCCTACGAGCAGTACTTC
CDR3 protein: CASRGQGMGPYEQYF

clone size: -
J gene: TRBJ1-1
D gene: -
V gene: TRBV5-4
CDR3 DNA: TGTGCCAGCAGCGCGACAGGAAGAGGACACACTGAAGCTTTCTTT
CDR3 protein: CASSATGRGHTEAFF

clone size: few
J gene: TRBJ2-1
D gene: TRBD1
V gene: TRBV7-9
CDR3 DNA: TGTGCCAGCAGCTTAGTCGCTGGGACAGGGTGGAATGAGCAGTTCTTC
CDR3 protein: CASSLVAGTGWNEQFF

clone size: many
J gene: TRBJ2-7
D gene: -
V gene: TRBV5-1
CDR3 DNA: TGCGCCAGCAGCTTGGGGGGGTCTGCATACGAGCAGTACTTC
CDR3 protein: CASSLGGSAYEQYF

clone size: -
J gene: TRBJ2-7
D gene: TRBD1
V gene: TRBV12-3/TRBV12-4
CDR3 DNA: TGTGCCAGCAGTCCTACTCCGGGACAGGGCCCCTACGAGCAGTACTTC
CDR3 protein: CASSPTPGQGPYEQYF

clone size: many
J gene: TRBJ1-1
D gene: TRBD1
V gene: TRBV12-3/TRBV12-4
CDR3 DNA: TGTGCCAGCAAGTCCCGGGACAGGGGTGTTGGGACTGAAGCTTTCTTT
CDR3 protein: CASKSRDRGVGTEAFF

clone size: -
J gene: TRBJ1-5
D gene: -
V gene: TRBV6-1
CDR3 DNA: TGTGCCAGCAGGTGGGGACTACTGCAGCCCCAGCATTTT
CDR3 protein: CASRWGLLQPQHF

clone size: -
J gene: TRBJ2-7
D gene: -
V gene: TRBV6-2/TRBV6-3
CDR3 DNA: TGTGCCAGCAGTTACGGGGCAGGTTTTTCCTACGAGCAGTACTTC
CDR3 protein: CASSYGAGFSYEQYF

clone size: many
J gene: TRBJ1-6
D gene: TRBD1
V gene: TRBV12-3/TRBV12-4
CDR3 DNA: TGTGCCAGCAGTCCACGACAGGGTCGCTATAATTCACCCCTCCACTTT
CDR3 protein: CASSPRQGRYNSPLHF

clone size: few
J gene: TRBJ1-2
D gene: TRBD1
V gene: TRBV20-1
CDR3 DNA: TGCAGTGCTAGACGGACAGGGCTGGTCAACTATGGCTACACCTTC
CDR3 protein: CSARRTGLVNYGYTF

clone size: few
J gene: TRBJ2-7
D gene: TRBD2
V gene: TRBV7-9
CDR3 DNA: TGTGCCAGCAGGCGGGAGTCCTACGAGCAGTACTTC
CDR3 protein: CASRRESYEQYF

clone size: -
J gene: TRBJ2-7
D gene: -
V gene: TRBV7-2
CDR3 DNA: TGTGCCAGCAGCGTACGGGTCGAGCAGTACTTC
CDR3 protein: CASSVRVEQYF

clone size: few
J gene: TRBJ2-7
D gene: TRBD2
V gene: TRBV10-2
CDR3 DNA: TGCGCCAGCAGCGAGCGGGGGATCTACGAGCAGTACTTC
CDR3 protein: CASSERGIYEQYF

clone size: many
J gene: TRBJ2-1
D gene: TRBD1
V gene: TRBV7-2
CDR3 DNA: TGTGCCAGCAGCTTAGTAGGGACAGGCGACAATGAGCAGTTCTTC
CDR3 protein: CASSLVGTGDNEQFF

clone size: few
J gene: TRBJ2-3
D gene: -
V gene: TRBV4-1
CDR3 DNA: TGCGCCAGCAGCCAAGTGCGGGTCACAGATACGCAGTATTTT
CDR3 protein: CASSQVRVTDTQYF

clone size: -
J gene: TRBJ1-6
D gene: -
V gene: TRBV5-1
CDR3 DNA: TGCGCCAGCAGCCCGCGTTCCGGGGGCCTAAATTCACCCCTCCACTTT
CDR3 protein: CASSPRSGGLNSPLHF

clone size: few
J gene: TRBJ1-3
D gene: -
V gene: TRBV7-9
CDR3 DNA: TGTGCCAGCAGCTTTACGACAGGAAGCTCTGGAAACACCATATATTTT
CDR3 protein: CASSFTTGSSGNTIYF

clone size: -
J gene: TRBJ1-4
D gene: -
V gene: TRBV7-2
CDR3 DNA: TGTGCCAGCAGCTCGGACGGGGCCAGTAATGAAAAACTGTTTTTT
CDR3 protein: CASSSDGASNEKLFF